This T cell receptor (beta chain) was profiled in a study of CXCR3-negative and CXCR3-positive naive CD8 T cells. Whole-study results and caveats: Diversity in memory CD8+ cells fell much lower than the comparably high levels seen in both naive subsets. Against CXCR3-negative naive cells, CXCR3-positive naive cells showed more hydrophobic TRB CDR3s.

Cells that were CD45RO-CCR7+CD27+CD95- constituted naive CD8+ T cells. UMI-labeled 5' RACE TRB cDNA libraries were prepared from the cells. TCRdb derives one entry per CDR3 protein from the 5' RACE reads, leaving out DNA. The sample's table shows about 150,000 distinct CDR3 sequences. Germline V gene sequence: CDR1 DFQATT, CDR2 SNEGSKA (reference sequence). This CDR3 comprises 14 residues. Of note for this clonotype: Its target is not known.

The material sequenced was naive CXCR3+ CD8+ T cells from blood. Subset of the sample: CD45RO-CCR7+CD27+CD95- naive CD8+ T cells expressing CXCR3 (TNR3+). The TCR originated in a human donor in good health. Some clones in this sample may be carry-over from other donors' samples. V usage is TRBV20-1 and J usage is TRBJ1-1; no DNA is available, so the TRBD1 call from TCRdb remains unchecked. The CDR3 here is CSAREGRELSEAFF.